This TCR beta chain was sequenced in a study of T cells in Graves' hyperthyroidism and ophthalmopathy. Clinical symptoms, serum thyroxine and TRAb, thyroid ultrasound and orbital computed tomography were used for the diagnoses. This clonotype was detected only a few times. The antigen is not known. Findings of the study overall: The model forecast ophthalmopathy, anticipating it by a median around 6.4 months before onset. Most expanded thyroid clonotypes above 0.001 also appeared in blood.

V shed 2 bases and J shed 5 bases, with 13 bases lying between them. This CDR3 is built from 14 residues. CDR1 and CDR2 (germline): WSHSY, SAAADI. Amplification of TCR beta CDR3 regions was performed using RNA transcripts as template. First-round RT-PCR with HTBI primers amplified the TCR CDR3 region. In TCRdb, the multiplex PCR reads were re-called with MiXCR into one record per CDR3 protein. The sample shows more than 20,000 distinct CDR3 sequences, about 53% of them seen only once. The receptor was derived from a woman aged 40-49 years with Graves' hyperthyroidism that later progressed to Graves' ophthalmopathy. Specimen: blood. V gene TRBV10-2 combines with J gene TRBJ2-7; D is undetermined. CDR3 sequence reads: CASSEGRSSHEQYF. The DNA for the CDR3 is TGCGCCAGCAGTGAGGGAAGGAGTAGCCACGAGCAGTACTTC.